The 18 T cell receptor beta chains in this list originate from one sample, sequenced in a study of T cell changes during pregnancy in multiple sclerosis. Here immunoSEQ multiplex PCR was the method, and the copy in TCRdb shows in-frame clones only, minus some. The table lists some 77,000 clones, 90% to 95% of them singletons, with about 0.22% in the top ten. The starting material was CD4+ T cells from peripheral blood mononuclear cells, obtained before pregnancy. Receptors originate from a female donor with multiple sclerosis, enrolled in a pregnancy study.

The chain uses TRBV2 and TRBJ2-3; D perhaps matches TRBD2 (6 bases). Trimming took 6 bases from V and 2 from J, leaving 15 bases between them. The germline V gene has CDR1 SNHLY and CDR2 FYNNEI. The CDR3 is 15 amino acids. CDR3 sequence: CASRVTSSPTDTQYF. The CDR3, as DNA: TGTGCCAGCAGGGTAACTAGCAGTCCCACAGATACGCAGTATTTT.

This clone has only a few counts. CDR3 sequence (DNA): TGCAGTGCTAGTGCTCAGGGACTGTTTTTT. Protein sequence: CSASAQGLFF. The chain is built from TRBV20-1 and TRBJ1-4; TRBD1 might be the D (5 bases). CDR1 and CDR2 from the germline V gene are DFQATT and SNEGSKA (reference sequence). The CDR3 runs 10 residues. Trimming cost V 3 bases and J 13 bases, with 9 bases left between them.

The chain combines TRBV6-1 with TRBJ1-4, with a possible D match to TRBD1 (6 bases). The germline CDR1 and CDR2 sequences are MNHNS and SASEGT. V gave up 4 bases and J gave up 7 bases, with 13 bases separating them. The CDR3 has 14 residues. CDR3 nucleotides: TGTGCCAGCAGTGTCAGGGGCGCGGGTGAAAAACTGTTTTTT. This gives the protein CASSVRGAGEKLFF.

The J gene is TRBJ1-6, the V gene TRBV30; TRBD1 aligns across 7 bases. CDR3 length equals 14 residues. Per the germline V gene, CDR1 is GTSNPN and CDR2 is SVGIG (reference sequence). Trimming removed 1 base from V and 9 bases from J; junction bases left unmatched: 6. The CDR3 reads CAWSASGGSSPLHF. Here the CDR3 DNA reads TGTGCCTGGAGTGCGTCAGGGGGGAGTTCACCCCTCCACTTT.

The J gene is TRBJ2-5, the V gene TRBV29-1, with 8 bases identical to TRBD1. The CDR3 extends over 13 amino acids. Trimming removed 6 bases from V and 5 bases from J; junction bases left unmatched: 8. Germline CDR1 reads SQVTM; CDR2 reads ANQGSEA. The CDR3 spells CSVINRGMETQYF. As DNA, the CDR3 is TGCAGCGTGATTAACAGGGGGATGGAGACCCAGTACTTC. Supplemented by reference TRBV29-1 and TRBJ2-5, the full variable domain reads SAVISQKPSRDICQRGTSLTIQCQVDSQVTMMFWYRQQPGQSLTLIATANQGSEATYESGFVIDKFPISRPNLTFSTLTVSNMSPEDSSIYLCSVINRGMETQYFGPGTRLLVL.

The J gene is TRBJ2-5, the V gene TRBV10-3, with D maybe TRBD2 (5 bases). The CDR3 has 12 amino acids. The V and J ends lost 11 bases and 5 bases respectively, with 15 bases between them. Germline values: CDR1 ENHRY, CDR2 SYGVKD. For the CDR3, the DNA is TGTGCCGTAGACTCTCCGGGGGAGACCCAGTACTTC. Translated, it gives CAVDSPGETQYF.

The rearrangement links TRBV18 to TRBJ2-7, with a weak D call TRBD2 (5 bases). The germline V gene has CDR1 KGHSH and CDR2 LQKENI. The CDR3 is 15 amino acids. V lost 1 base to trimming and J lost 3 bases, with 13 bases between them. The CDR3 DNA is TGTGCCAGCTCACCACGTCTAGCCGGAAACTACGAGCAGTACTTC. Its protein product is CASSPRLAGNYEQYF.

The rearrangement uses TRBV5-1 and TRBJ2-1, with 7 bases matching TRBD2. The CDR3 is 17 amino acids. Looked up from germline, CDR1 is SGHRS and CDR2 is YFSETQ. With V trimmed by 1 base and J by 7 bases, 14 bases remained unmatched. The CDR3 DNA sequence: TGCGCCAGCAGCTTGAGTGGGATTGGGGTGGGAGGGAATGAGCAGTTCTTC. Its protein product is CASSLSGIGVGGNEQFF.

The chain couples TRBV7-3 to TRBJ2-2; 10 nucleotides line up with TRBD1. Germline V gene lookup returns CDR1 SGHTA and CDR2 FQGTGA. Trimming cost V 5 bases and J 4 bases; bases outside gene matches: 4. CDR3 length equals 15 residues. As DNA, the CDR3 is TGTGCCAGCAGCGGGGGACAGGGGAGCACCGGGGAGCTGTTTTTT. Amino acid sequence: CASSGGQGSTGELFF.

The chain recombines TRBV27 with TRBJ1-4; possible D gene TRBD1, 6 bases. The CDR3 contains 15 residues. Trimming pared 4 bases from V and 4 bases from J, leaving 13 bases between. Germline CDR1 is MNHEY and CDR2 is SMNVEV (reference sequence). CDR3 protein: CASSSSRGGNEKLFF. CDR3 sequence (DNA): TGTGCCAGCAGTTCATCGAGGGGGGGTAATGAAAAACTGTTTTTT.

The V call is TRBV5-1, the J call TRBJ2-1, with 8 bases identical to TRBD2. The CDR3 contains 13 residues. Germline-derived CDR1 and CDR2 are SGHRS and YFSETQ. The V gene end was trimmed by 2 bases and the J gene end by 12 bases; junction bases not matched to a gene: 7. The DNA of the CDR3 is TGCGCCAGCAGCTTCGACAGCGGGAGCGTGCAGTTCTTC. It codes for CASSFDSGSVQFF.

The chain joins TRBV19 to TRBJ1-1; possibly TRBD1 for D (5 bases). Trimming removed 7 bases from V and 1 base from J, with 13 bases in between. CDR1 is LNHDA and CDR2 is SQIVND in the germline V gene (reference sequence). CDR3 size: 14 residues. For the CDR3, the DNA is TGTGCCAGTACGGTAGGACAAACGAACACTGAAGCTTTCTTT. Protein: CASTVGQTNTEAFF.

The chain employs TRBV6-6 and TRBJ2-5; no clear D. Germline V lookup: CDR1 MNHNY, CDR2 SVGAGI (reference sequence). Trimming cost V 5 bases and J 1 base, with 2 bases left between them. CDR3 length equals 11 residues. The CDR3 sequence is CASSLQETQYF. The CDR3 DNA is TGTGCCAGCAGTCTCCAAGAGACCCAGTACTTC.

The CDR3 DNA sequence: TGTGCCAGCAGCTCGGACAGGAGGAACACTGAAGCTTTCTTT. Its protein product is CASSSDRRNTEAFF. The J gene is TRBJ1-1, the V gene TRBV7-9; 7 positions agree with TRBD1. Trimming took 4 bases from V and 1 from J; bases not matched to a gene: 3. Germline V gene data show CDR1 as SEHNR and CDR2 as FQNEAQ (reference sequence). This CDR3 spans 14 amino acids. Full variable domain (missing parts from reference TRBV7-9 and TRBJ1-1): DTGVSQNPRHKITKRGQNVTFRCDPISEHNRLYWYRQTLGQGPEFLTYFQNEAQLEKSRLLSDRFSAERPKGSFSTLEIQRTEQGDSAMYLCASSSDRRNTEAFFGQGTRLTVV.

The V call is TRBV2, the J call TRBJ1-2, with 8 nucleotides matching TRBD1. CDR1 SNHLY and CDR2 FYNNEI come from the germline V gene. V shed 10 bases and J 4 bases; nucleotides not matched to a gene: 11. CDR3 length: 14 amino acids. This chain's CDR3 is CATNRPGQVYGYTF. The CDR3 nucleotides are TGTGCCACAAATCGTCCGGGACAGGTCTATGGCTACACCTTC.

This chain joins TRBV5-4 and TRBJ2-5; D perhaps matches TRBD2 (5 bases). The CDR3 is 13 residues long. The ends were cut back, 2 bases at V and 5 bases at J, with 10 bases in the middle. Germline V gene data show CDR1 as SGHNT and CDR2 as YYREEE (reference sequence). CDR3 in amino acids: CASSFIGSETQYF. The CDR3 DNA reads TGTGCCAGCAGCTTTATAGGGAGTGAGACCCAGTACTTC.

In DNA, the CDR3 is TGTGCCAGCAACCTAGGGGGTTCTGGAAACACCATATATTTT. Its translation is CASNLGGSGNTIYF. This sequence joins TRBV11-2 and TRBJ1-3; perhaps TRBD1 as D (6 bases). The germline CDR1 and CDR2 sequences are SGHAT and FQNNGV. The CDR3 runs to 14 residues. V was trimmed by 7 bases and J by 1 base, leaving 11 bases between them.

The CDR3 region is CASSQEASVGYNEQFF. For the CDR3, the DNA is TGTGCCAGCAGCCAAGAGGCAAGCGTAGGCTACAATGAGCAGTTCTTC. V is TRBV4-2 and J is TRBJ2-1; D remains ambiguous. The CDR3 runs 16 residues. Deletions cut 0 bases from V and 3 bases from J, with 12 bases between. Germline assignment: CDR1 LGHNA and CDR2 YNFKEQ.